The 3 T cell receptor beta chains listed next were all sequenced from one sample in a study of cytomegalovirus exposure and HLA in healthy donors. 13 Jbeta primers and 60 Vbeta primers were used for the PCR. The data were produced by immunoSEQ multiplex PCR, yet TCRdb's version contains in-frame clones alone and is incomplete. The table shows about 89,000 clones, with roughly 9.4% occurring only once. Sequencing used PBMCs. These receptors originate from a man aged 50 to 59 in good health and CMV-seropositive.

V gene TRBV7-9 combines with J gene TRBJ2-7, with TRBD2 matching over 16 bases. CDR3 size: 19 residues. Germline V gene sequence: CDR1 SEHNR, CDR2 FQNEAQ (reference sequence). The J segment lost 7 bases and the V segment lost 2 bases, leaving 14 bases of the junction unmatched. The CDR3 loop reads CASSLLGTSGRAPPREQYF. CDR3 nucleotides: TGTGCCAGCAGCTTACTCGGGACTAGCGGGAGGGCCCCACCTAGAGAGCAGTACTTC.

This rearrangement joins TRBV27 to TRBJ2-1; D ambiguous. Germline V gene data show CDR1 as MNHEY and CDR2 as SMNVEV (reference sequence). The CDR3 consists of 14 residues. The V gene lost 3 bases and the J gene lost 4 bases, with 10 bases spanning the gap. The CDR3 sequence is CASSFQLSYNEQFF. The CDR3 DNA reads as TGTGCCAGCAGTTTTCAACTGTCGTACAATGAGCAGTTCTTC.

V usage is TRBV29-1 and J usage is TRBJ1-1; D gene unclear. The V gene lost 4 bases and the J gene lost 1 base, with 7 bases spanning the gap. Germline V CDR1 and CDR2: SQVTM, ANQGSEA. CDR3 length: 12 residues. The CDR3 here is CSVVEGNTEAFF. The DNA of the CDR3 is TGCAGCGTTGTGGAGGGGAACACTGAAGCTTTCTTT.